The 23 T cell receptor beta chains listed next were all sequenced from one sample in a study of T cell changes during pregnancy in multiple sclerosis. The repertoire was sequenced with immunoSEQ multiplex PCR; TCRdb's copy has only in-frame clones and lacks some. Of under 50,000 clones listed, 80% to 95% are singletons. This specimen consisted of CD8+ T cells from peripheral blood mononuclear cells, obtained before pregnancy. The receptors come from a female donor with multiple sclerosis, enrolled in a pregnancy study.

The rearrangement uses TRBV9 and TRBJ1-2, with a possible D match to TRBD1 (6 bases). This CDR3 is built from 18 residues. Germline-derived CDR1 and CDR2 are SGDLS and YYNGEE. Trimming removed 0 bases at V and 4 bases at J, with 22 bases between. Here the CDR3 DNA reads TGTGCCAGCAGCGTAGAGGGGGGGGAGGGGTTGGCTGCCTATGGCTACACCTTC. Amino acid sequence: CASSVEGGEGLAAYGYTF. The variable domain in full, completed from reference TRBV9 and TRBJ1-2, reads DSGVTQTPKHLITATGQRVTLRCSPRSGDLSVYWYQQSLDQGLQFLIQYYNGEERAKGNILERFSAQQFPDLHSELNLSSLELGDSALYFCASSVEGGEGLAAYGYTFGSGTRLTVV.

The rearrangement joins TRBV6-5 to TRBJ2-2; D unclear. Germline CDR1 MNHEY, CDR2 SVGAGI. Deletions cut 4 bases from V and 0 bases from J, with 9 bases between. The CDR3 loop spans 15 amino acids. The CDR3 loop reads CASSFYLPNTGELFF. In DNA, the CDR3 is TGTGCCAGCAGTTTCTACCTCCCGAACACCGGGGAGCTGTTTTTT.

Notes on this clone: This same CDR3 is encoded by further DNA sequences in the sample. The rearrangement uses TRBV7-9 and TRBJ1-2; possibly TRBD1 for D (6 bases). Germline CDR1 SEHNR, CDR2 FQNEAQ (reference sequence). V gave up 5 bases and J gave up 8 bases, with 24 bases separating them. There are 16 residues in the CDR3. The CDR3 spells CASSLGYRDWPGGYTF. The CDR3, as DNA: TGTGCCAGCAGCCTGGGGTACAGGGATTGGCCGGGCGGCTACACCTTC.

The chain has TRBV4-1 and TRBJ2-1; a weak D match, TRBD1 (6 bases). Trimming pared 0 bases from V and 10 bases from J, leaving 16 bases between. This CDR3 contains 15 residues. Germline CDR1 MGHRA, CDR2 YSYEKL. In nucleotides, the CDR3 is TGCGCCAGCAGCCAAGAGGGTACAGGGAGTGGGGAGCAGTTCTTC. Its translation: CASSQEGTGSGEQFF.

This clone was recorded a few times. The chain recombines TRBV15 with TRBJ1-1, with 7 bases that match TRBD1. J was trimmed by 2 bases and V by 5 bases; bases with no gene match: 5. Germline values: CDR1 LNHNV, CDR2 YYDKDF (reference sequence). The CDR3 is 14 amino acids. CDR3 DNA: TGTGCCACCAGCCACAGGGGAAAAAACACTGAAGCTTTCTTT. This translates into CATSHRGKNTEAFF. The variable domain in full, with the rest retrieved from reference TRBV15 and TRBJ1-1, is DAMVIQNPRYQVTQFGKPVTLSCSQTLNHNVMYWYQQKSSQAPKLLFHYYDKDFNNEADTPDNFQSRRPNTSFCFLDIRSPGLGDTAMYLCATSHRGKNTEAFFGQGTRLTVV.

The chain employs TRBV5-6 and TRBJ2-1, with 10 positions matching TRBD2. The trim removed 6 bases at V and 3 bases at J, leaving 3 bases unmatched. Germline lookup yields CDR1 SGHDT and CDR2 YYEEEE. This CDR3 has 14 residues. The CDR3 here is CASNLAGDYNEQFF. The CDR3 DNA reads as TGTGCCAGCAACCTAGCGGGAGACTACAATGAGCAGTTCTTC.

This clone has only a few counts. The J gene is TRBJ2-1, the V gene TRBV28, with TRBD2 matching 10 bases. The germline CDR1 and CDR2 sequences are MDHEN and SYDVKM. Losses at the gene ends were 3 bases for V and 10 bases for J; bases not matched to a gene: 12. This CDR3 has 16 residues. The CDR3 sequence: CASSLASGSTVFEQFF. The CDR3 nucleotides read TGTGCCAGCAGTTTGGCTAGCGGGAGTACTGTCTTCGAGCAGTTCTTC.

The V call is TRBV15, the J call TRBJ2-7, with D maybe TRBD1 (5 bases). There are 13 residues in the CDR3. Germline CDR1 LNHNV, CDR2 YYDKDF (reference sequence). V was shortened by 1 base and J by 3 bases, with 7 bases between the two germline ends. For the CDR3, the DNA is TGTGCCACCAGCAGAGGAAGGGGCTACGAGCAGTACTTC. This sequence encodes CATSRGRGYEQYF.

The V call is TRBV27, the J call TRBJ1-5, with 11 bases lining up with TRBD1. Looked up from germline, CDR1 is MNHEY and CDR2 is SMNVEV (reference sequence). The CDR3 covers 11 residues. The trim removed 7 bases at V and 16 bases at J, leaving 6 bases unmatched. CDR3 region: CASTRDRGKHF. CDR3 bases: TGTGCCAGCACCCGGGACAGGGGGAAACATTTT.

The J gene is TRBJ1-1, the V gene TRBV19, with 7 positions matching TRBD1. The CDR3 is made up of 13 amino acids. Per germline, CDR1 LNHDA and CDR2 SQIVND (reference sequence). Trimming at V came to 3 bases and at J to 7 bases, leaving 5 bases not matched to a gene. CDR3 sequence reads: CASSIGGGVEAFF. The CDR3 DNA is TGTGCCAGTAGTATTGGAGGGGGCGTTGAAGCTTTCTTT.

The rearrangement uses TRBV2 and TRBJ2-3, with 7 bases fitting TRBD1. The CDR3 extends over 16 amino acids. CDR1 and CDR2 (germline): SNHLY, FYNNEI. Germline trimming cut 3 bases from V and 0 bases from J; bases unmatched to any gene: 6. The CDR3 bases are TGTGCCAGCAGTGACCCTCGACAGGGCAGCACAGATACGCAGTATTTT. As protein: CASSDPRQGSTDTQYF.

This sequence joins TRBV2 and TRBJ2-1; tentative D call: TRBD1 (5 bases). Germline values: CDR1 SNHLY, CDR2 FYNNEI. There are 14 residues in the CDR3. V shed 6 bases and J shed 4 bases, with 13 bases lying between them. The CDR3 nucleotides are TGTGCCAGCAGCGACAGCCCCATTTACAATGAGCAGTTCTTC. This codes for CASSDSPIYNEQFF.

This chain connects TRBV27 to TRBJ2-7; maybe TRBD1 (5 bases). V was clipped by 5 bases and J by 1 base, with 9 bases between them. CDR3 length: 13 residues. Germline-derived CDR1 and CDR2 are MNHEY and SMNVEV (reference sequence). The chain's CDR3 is CASSRGLSYEQYF. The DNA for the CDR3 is TGTGCCAGCAGTAGGGGTCTTTCCTACGAGCAGTACTTC.

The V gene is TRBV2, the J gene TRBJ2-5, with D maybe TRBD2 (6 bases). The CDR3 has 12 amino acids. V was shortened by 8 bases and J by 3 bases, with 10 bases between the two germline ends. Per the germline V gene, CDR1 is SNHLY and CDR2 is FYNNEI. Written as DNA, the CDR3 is TGTGCCAGCTTGACTAGAAAAGAGACCCAGTACTTC. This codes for CASLTRKETQYF.

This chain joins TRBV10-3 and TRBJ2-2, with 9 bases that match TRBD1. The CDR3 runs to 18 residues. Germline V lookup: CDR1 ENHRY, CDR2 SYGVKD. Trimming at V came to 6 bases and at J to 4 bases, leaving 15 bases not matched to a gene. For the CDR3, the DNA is TGTGCCATCAGAGGGACAGGGACCCCACTGGATAGCACCGGGGAGCTGTTTTTT. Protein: CAIRGTGTPLDSTGELFF.

In DNA, the CDR3 is TGTGCCAGCAGTTTAAGGACAGGGGATCTTCAGCCCCAGCATTTT. It specifies CASSLRTGDLQPQHF. The gene calls are TRBV27 and TRBJ1-5, with 9 bases lining up with TRBD1. The trim removed 2 bases at V and 6 bases at J, leaving 5 bases unmatched. The CDR3 length is 15 residues. CDR1 is MNHEY and CDR2 is SMNVEV in the germline V gene (reference sequence).

The CDR3 sequence: CASATQINRGQGYGYTF. CDR3 in DNA: TGTGCTAGTGCCACACAGATTAACAGGGGGCAGGGCTATGGCTACACCTTC. The chain is built from TRBV12-5 and TRBJ1-2; 9 bases are a match to TRBD1. Germline V gene data show CDR1 as LGHNT and CDR2 as FRNRAP. The CDR3 is 17 amino acids. Losses at the gene ends were 7 bases for V and 4 bases for J; bases not matched to a gene: 16.

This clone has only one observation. The CDR3 is CASSLSGGAGETQYF. The CDR3 DNA follows: TGTGCCAGCAGCTTAAGCGGGGGGGCGGGAGAGACCCAGTACTTC. The chain combines TRBV7-3 with TRBJ2-5; 9 nucleotides line up with TRBD2. The CDR3 covers 15 residues. V shed 1 base, J shed 4 bases, and the junction held 4 bases outside the gene matches. Germline CDR1 is SGHTA and CDR2 is FQGTGA. Full variable domain (remainder filled in from reference TRBV7-3 and TRBJ2-5): GAGVSQTPSNKVTEKGKYVELRCDPISGHTALYWYRQSLGQGPEFLIYFQGTGAADDSGLPNDRFFAVRPEGSVSTLKIQRTERGDSAVYLCASSLSGGAGETQYFGPGTRLLVL.

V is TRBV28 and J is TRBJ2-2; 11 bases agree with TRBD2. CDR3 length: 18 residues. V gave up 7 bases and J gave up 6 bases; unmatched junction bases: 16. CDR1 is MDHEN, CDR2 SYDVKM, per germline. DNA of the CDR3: TGTGCCAGCATCCAGACTAGCGGGATCCCAAAAATCGCCGGGGAGCTGTTTTTT. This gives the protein CASIQTSGIPKIAGELFF.

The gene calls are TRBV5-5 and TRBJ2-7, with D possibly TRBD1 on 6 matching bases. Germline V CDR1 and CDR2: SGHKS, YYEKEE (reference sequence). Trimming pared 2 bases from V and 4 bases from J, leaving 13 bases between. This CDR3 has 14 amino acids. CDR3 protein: CASSFDDTGYEQYF. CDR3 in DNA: TGTGCCAGCAGCTTCGACGACACAGGGTACGAGCAGTACTTC.

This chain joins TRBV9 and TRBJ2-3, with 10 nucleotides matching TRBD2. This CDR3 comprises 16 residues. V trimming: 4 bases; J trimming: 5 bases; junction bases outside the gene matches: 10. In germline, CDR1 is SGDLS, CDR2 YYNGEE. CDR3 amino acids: CASSQPLAGGGDTQYF. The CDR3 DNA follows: TGTGCCAGCAGCCAGCCCTTAGCGGGGGGTGGAGATACGCAGTATTTT.

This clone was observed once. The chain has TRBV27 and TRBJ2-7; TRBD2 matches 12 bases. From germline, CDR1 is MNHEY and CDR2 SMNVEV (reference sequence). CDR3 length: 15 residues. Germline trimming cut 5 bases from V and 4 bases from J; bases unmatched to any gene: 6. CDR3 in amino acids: CASSPKTSGRYEQYF. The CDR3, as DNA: TGTGCCAGCAGTCCTAAGACTAGCGGGAGATACGAGCAGTACTTC.

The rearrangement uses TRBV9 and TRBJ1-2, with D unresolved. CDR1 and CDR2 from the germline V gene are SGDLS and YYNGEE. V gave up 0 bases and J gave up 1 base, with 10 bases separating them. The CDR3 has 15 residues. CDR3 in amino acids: CASSVAYTINYGYTF. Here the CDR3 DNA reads TGTGCCAGCAGCGTAGCTTACACGATTAACTATGGCTACACCTTC.